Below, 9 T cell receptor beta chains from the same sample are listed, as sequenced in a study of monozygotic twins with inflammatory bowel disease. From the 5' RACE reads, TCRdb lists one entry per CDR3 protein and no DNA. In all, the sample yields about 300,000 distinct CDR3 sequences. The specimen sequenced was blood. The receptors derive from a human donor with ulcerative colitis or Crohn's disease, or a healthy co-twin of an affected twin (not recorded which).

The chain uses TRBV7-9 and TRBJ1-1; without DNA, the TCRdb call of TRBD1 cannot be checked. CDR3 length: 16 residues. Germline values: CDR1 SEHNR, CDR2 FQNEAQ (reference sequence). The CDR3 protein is CASSLRKTAMNTEAFF.

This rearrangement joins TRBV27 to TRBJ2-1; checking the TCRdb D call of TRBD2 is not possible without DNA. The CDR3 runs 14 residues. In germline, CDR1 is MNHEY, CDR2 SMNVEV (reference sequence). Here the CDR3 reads CATSLLATTGEQFF.

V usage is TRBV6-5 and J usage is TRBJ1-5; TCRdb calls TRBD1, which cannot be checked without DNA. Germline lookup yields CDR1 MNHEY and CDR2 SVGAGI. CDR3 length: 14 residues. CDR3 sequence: CASSYIWGNQPQHF.

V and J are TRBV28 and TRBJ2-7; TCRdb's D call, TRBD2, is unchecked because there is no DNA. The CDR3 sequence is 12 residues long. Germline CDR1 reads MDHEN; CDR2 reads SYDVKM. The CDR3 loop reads CASSFYLPGLVF. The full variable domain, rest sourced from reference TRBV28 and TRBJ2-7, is DVKVTQSSRYLVKRTGEKVFLECVQDMDHENMFWYRQDPGLGLRLIYFSYDVKMKEKGDIPEGYSVSREKKERFSLILESASTNQTSMYLCASSFYLPGLVFGPGTRLTVT.

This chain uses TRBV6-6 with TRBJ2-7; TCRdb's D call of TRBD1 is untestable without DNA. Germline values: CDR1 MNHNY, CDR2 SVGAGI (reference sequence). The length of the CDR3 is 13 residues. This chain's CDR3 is CASSGTLNYEQYF.

CDR3 sequence reads: CASSGDNSYEQYF. The gene calls are TRBV12-3 or TRBV12-4 and TRBJ2-7; TCRdb outputs TRBD1, but without DNA this stays unchecked. The CDR3 totals 13 residues.

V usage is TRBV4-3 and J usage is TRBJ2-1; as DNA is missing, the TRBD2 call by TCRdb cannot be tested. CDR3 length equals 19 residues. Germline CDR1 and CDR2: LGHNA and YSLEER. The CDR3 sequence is CASSQAPTVAGVTYNEQFF.

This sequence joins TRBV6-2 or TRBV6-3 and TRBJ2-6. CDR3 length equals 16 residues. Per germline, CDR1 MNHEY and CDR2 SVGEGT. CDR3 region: CASSLQIQSGANVLTF.

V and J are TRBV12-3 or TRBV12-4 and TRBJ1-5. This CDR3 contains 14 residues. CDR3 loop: CASSLRRVVEPQHF.